Listed here are 25 T cell receptor beta chains from one sample, sequenced in a study of T cell clones after liver transplantation. Profiling relied on immunoSEQ multiplex PCR, and the TCRdb table lists in-frame clones only, not all of them. This table has tens of thousands of clones, roughly 80% appearing once. Here the sequenced sample was CD4+ T cells from blood, taken 45 to 47 months after liver transplant. These receptors were taken from a human patient who received a liver transplant. Certain T cells may be donor cells from the graft.

V is TRBV7-6 and J is TRBJ1-2, with D perhaps matching TRBD1 (5 bases). The V and J ends lost 4 bases and 8 bases respectively, with 17 bases between them. Germline lookup yields CDR1 SGHVS and CDR2 FNYEAQ. The length of the CDR3 is 14 residues. CDR3 nucleotides: TGTGCCAGCAGCTCCTTCCAGGGATCAGGCGGCTACACCTTC. This sequence encodes CASSSFQGSGGYTF.

The V gene is TRBV7-8, the J gene TRBJ1-1; tentative D call: TRBD1 (5 bases). Germline V gene data show CDR1 as SGHVS and CDR2 as FQNEAQ. The CDR3 runs 11 residues. V gave up 10 bases and J gave up 6 bases, with 12 bases separating them. The CDR3 sequence is CATGGGPEAFF. The CDR3 DNA follows: TGTGCCACTGGGGGGGGACCTGAAGCTTTCTTT.

J is TRBJ2-3 and V is TRBV6-1; weak D call: TRBD2 (5 bases). The CDR3 contains 16 residues. The germline V gene encodes CDR1 MNHNS and CDR2 SASEGT. V lost 4 bases and J 6 bases, leaving 20 bases between the germline ends. DNA for the CDR3: TGTGCCAGCAGTGGCCGTTATCCGGGGAGTGAGGATACGCAGTATTTT. Protein: CASSGRYPGSEDTQYF.

Turning to this clone: A read error may account for a junction end that differs from germline. Other DNA sequences from this sample encode an identical CDR3 as well. The genes are TRBV6-6 and TRBJ2-1; no definite D call. CDR1 and CDR2 (germline): MNHNY, SVGAGI (reference sequence). This CDR3 is 12 amino acids long. DNA of the CDR3: TGTGCCAGCAGTTACTCCTCCAATGAGCAGTTCTTC. This codes for CASSYSSNEQFF.

V and J are TRBV19 and TRBJ2-7, with 13 nucleotides matching TRBD2. The J segment lost 5 bases and the V segment lost 3 bases, leaving 4 bases of the junction unmatched. This CDR3 region has 15 residues. CDR1 and CDR2 from the germline V gene are LNHDA and SQIVND (reference sequence). The CDR3 spells CASSMKGTSGNEQYF. The DNA for the CDR3 is TGTGCCAGTAGTATGAAGGGGACTAGCGGGAACGAGCAGTACTTC.

This chain connects TRBV5-1 to TRBJ1-2; tentatively, D is TRBD1 (6 bases). Looked up from germline, CDR1 is SGHRS and CDR2 is YFSETQ. V lost 2 bases and J 6 bases, leaving 20 bases between the germline ends. The CDR3 length is 16 residues. CDR3 sequence reads: CASSFRAPRDIDGYTF. CDR3 nucleotides: TGCGCCAGCAGCTTTAGGGCCCCCCGGGACATCGATGGCTACACCTTC.

The gene calls are TRBV28 and TRBJ1-2; TRBD1 matches at 7 bases. The germline CDR1 and CDR2 sequences are MDHEN and SYDVKM. This CDR3 spans 14 amino acids. V dropped 4 bases and J dropped 4; count of bases not matched to a gene: 6. The DNA of the CDR3 is TGTGCCAGCAGTTCATCCGGGACAGTCTATGGCTACACCTTC. This codes for CASSSSGTVYGYTF.

V usage is TRBV7-8 and J usage is TRBJ2-7; D is ambiguous. Germline CDR1 is SGHVS and CDR2 is FQNEAQ. V dropped 5 bases and J dropped 3 bases, with 11 bases sitting between them. The CDR3 loop spans 13 amino acids. The CDR3 here is CASSAPMGYEQYF. The CDR3 DNA reads TGTGCCAGCAGCGCCCCGATGGGCTACGAGCAGTACTTC.

This rearrangement joins TRBV18 to TRBJ1-5; D is unresolved. With 3 bases removed from V and 2 bases from J, the gap between germline ends came to 14 bases. The CDR3 runs 16 residues. The V gene's germline CDR1 is KGHSH and CDR2 LQKENI. The CDR3 DNA sequence: TGTGCCAGCTCACCCCCCTCCGCGAGGGGCAATCAGCCCCAGCATTTT. This gives the protein CASSPPSARGNQPQHF.

The chain joins TRBV19 to TRBJ1-2; D possibly corresponds to TRBD1 (5 bases). V lost 9 bases and J 1 base, leaving 15 bases between the germline ends. The CDR3 is 14 amino acids. CDR1 is LNHDA, CDR2 SQIVND, per germline (reference sequence). The CDR3 region has the DNA TGTGCCAGCCACTCGTGGCAGGGTAACTATGGCTACACCTTC. Translating it yields CASHSWQGNYGYTF. Using reference TRBV19 and TRBJ1-2 for the parts outside the CDR3, the full variable domain is DGGITQSPKYLFRKEGQNVTLSCEQNLNHDAMYWYRQDPGQGLRLIYYSQIVNDFQKGDIAEGYSVSREKKESFPLTVTSAQKNPTAFYLCASHSWQGNYGYTFGSGTRLTVV.

The rearrangement uses TRBV18 and TRBJ2-7; tentative D call: TRBD1 (6 bases). CDR3 size: 12 residues. Germline V lookup: CDR1 KGHSH, CDR2 LQKENI. V lost 4 bases and J 5 bases, leaving 9 bases between the germline ends. The CDR3 DNA reads TGTGCCAGCTCACATTACAGGGACGAGCAGTACTTC. Translating it yields CASSHYRDEQYF.

The chain combines TRBV10-1 with TRBJ2-1, with D unclear. V was shortened by 5 bases and J by 0 bases, with 11 bases between the two germline ends. The germline CDR1 and CDR2 sequences are WNHNN and SYGVQD (reference sequence). This CDR3 region has 15 residues. The CDR3 reads CASSLDPSSYNEQFF. The CDR3 bases are TGCGCCAGCAGTCTGGACCCGAGCTCCTACAATGAGCAGTTCTTC.

This clone was counted between two and nine times. The rearrangement links TRBV19 to TRBJ2-1; D perhaps matches TRBD2 (6 bases). V lost 6 bases, J lost 0 bases, and 18 bases lay in between. The CDR3 is made up of 17 amino acids. CDR1 is LNHDA and CDR2 is SQIVND in the germline V gene (reference sequence). CDR3 amino acids: CASRPGLQFSSYNEQFF. The CDR3 nucleotides read TGTGCCAGTAGACCGGGACTCCAATTCAGCTCCTACAATGAGCAGTTCTTC.

This clone was found a few times. The chain couples TRBV6-1 to TRBJ2-3; 7 bases agree with TRBD2. The length of the CDR3 is 16 residues. After removal of 1 base from V and 0 bases from J, the junction contained 4 bases not matched to a gene. CDR1 is MNHNS and CDR2 is SASEGT in the germline V gene. The CDR3 DNA reads as TGTGCCAGCAGTGAAGGGCGGGAGTATAGCACAGATACGCAGTATTTT. Protein: CASSEGREYSTDTQYF.

This rearrangement joins TRBV7-9 to TRBJ2-1; 10 bases fit TRBD2. CDR3 length: 14 residues. The V gene's germline CDR1 is SEHNR and CDR2 FQNEAQ (reference sequence). J lost 5 bases, V lost 8 bases, and 6 bases had no gene match. The CDR3 sequence: CASRSGTSDNEQFF. The CDR3 DNA follows: TGTGCCAGCCGCTCCGGGACTAGCGACAATGAGCAGTTCTTC.

This chain connects TRBV10-1 to TRBJ2-1; 7 bases fit TRBD1. V shed 5 bases, J shed 4 bases, and the junction held 5 bases outside the gene matches. Looked up from germline, CDR1 is WNHNN and CDR2 is SYGVQD (reference sequence). The CDR3 sequence is 14 residues long. The CDR3 is CASSKGQSYNEQFF. The CDR3 DNA reads TGCGCCAGCAGTAAGGGACAGAGTTACAATGAGCAGTTCTTC.

The chain joins TRBV28 to TRBJ1-5, with D perhaps matching TRBD1 (5 bases). Germline CDR1 reads MDHEN; CDR2 reads SYDVKM. V was trimmed by 4 bases and J by 3 bases, leaving 16 bases between them. This CDR3 has 16 residues. Here the CDR3 reads CASSSLDSGNNQPQHF. The CDR3 DNA reads as TGTGCCAGCAGTTCCCTAGACAGCGGTAACAATCAGCCCCAGCATTTT.

V and J are TRBV19 and TRBJ1-4; D gene uncertain. Germline V CDR1 and CDR2: LNHDA, SQIVND (reference sequence). Trimming took 7 bases from V and 11 from J, leaving 23 bases between them. The CDR3 has 15 residues. In DNA, the CDR3 is TGTGCCAGTAAACTCACCGGGCCCGGGAGCGGGAAACTGTTTTTT. Translating gives CASKLTGPGSGKLFF. Filled out from reference TRBV19 and TRBJ1-4, the complete variable domain reads DGGITQSPKYLFRKEGQNVTLSCEQNLNHDAMYWYRQDPGQGLRLIYYSQIVNDFQKGDIAEGYSVSREKKESFPLTVTSAQKNPTAFYLCASKLTGPGSGKLFFGSGTQLSVL.

The chain links TRBV4-1 to TRBJ2-7; D not resolved. There are 13 residues in the CDR3. V was shortened by 0 bases and J by 3 bases, with 6 bases between the two germline ends. Germline CDR1 reads MGHRA; CDR2 reads YSYEKL. CDR3 amino acids: CASSQEQNYEQYF. The CDR3 bases are TGCGCCAGCAGCCAAGAGCAGAACTACGAGCAGTACTTC.

The chain couples TRBV6-1 to TRBJ1-3; weak D call: TRBD1 (5 bases). Germline lookup yields CDR1 MNHNS and CDR2 SASEGT. The CDR3 is 15 residues long. V was pared by 2 bases and J by 4 bases, with 12 bases between. The CDR3 nucleotides are TGTGCCAGCAGTGAACTAAAGGGACTCGGAAACACCATATATTTT. Amino acids: CASSELKGLGNTIYF.

The rearrangement joins TRBV19 to TRBJ2-7; the match to TRBD1 covers 9 bases. CDR1 and CDR2 (germline): LNHDA, SQIVND (reference sequence). This CDR3 is built from 15 residues. V was pared by 5 bases and J by 9 bases, with 14 bases of the junction left unmatched. The CDR3 sequence: CASSASGTGLRGQYF. CDR3 nucleotide sequence: TGTGCCAGTAGTGCTTCCGGGACAGGGCTTCGGGGGCAGTACTTC.

The chain couples TRBV28 to TRBJ1-1; weak D call: TRBD1 (5 bases). CDR1 and CDR2 from the germline V gene are MDHEN and SYDVKM. V shed 3 bases and J shed 2 bases, with 10 bases lying between them. This CDR3 contains 14 residues. CDR3 nucleotide sequence: TGTGCCAGCAGTTTGGCGACAGCAAACACTGAAGCTTTCTTT. This gives the protein CASSLATANTEAFF.

The V call is TRBV9, the J call TRBJ2-1; D unclear. Trimming removed 0 bases from V and 2 bases from J, with 12 bases in between. The CDR3 runs 16 residues. Germline V gives CDR1 SGDLS, CDR2 YYNGEE. The CDR3 bases are TGTGCCAGCAGCGTAGACGAGATTCGAACCTACAATGAGCAGTTCTTC. As protein: CASSVDEIRTYNEQFF. Drawing the rest from reference TRBV9 and TRBJ2-1, the complete variable domain is DSGVTQTPKHLITATGQRVTLRCSPRSGDLSVYWYQQSLDQGLQFLIQYYNGEERAKGNILERFSAQQFPDLHSELNLSSLELGDSALYFCASSVDEIRTYNEQFFGPGTRLTVL.

The rearrangement links TRBV6-5 to TRBJ1-5, with D maybe TRBD1 (6 bases). The germline V and J ends were trimmed by 8 bases and 3 bases, with 14 bases remaining between them. Germline V gene data show CDR1 as MNHEY and CDR2 as SVGAGI. CDR3 length: 14 residues. CDR3 in DNA: TGTGCCAGCGGGCGGCAGGGGCACAATCAGCCCCAGCATTTT. This encodes CASGRQGHNQPQHF.

CDR3 sequence: CASSQVGEWGRGELFF. CDR3 bases: TGCGCCAGCAGCCAAGTCGGGGAGTGGGGGAGGGGGGAGCTGTTTTTT. V usage is TRBV4-1 and J usage is TRBJ2-2; D is possibly TRBD2 (6 bases). CDR3 length equals 16 residues. Between the trimmed V and J ends, which lost 1 base and 8 bases, there was a span of 17 bases. Germline CDR1 reads MGHRA; CDR2 reads YSYEKL.